Below, 27 T cell receptor beta chains from the same sample are listed, as sequenced in a study of molecular identifiers for immune sequencing clone quantification. TCRdb used MiXCR to reprocess the PCR reads, holding one entry per CDR3 protein. Altogether hundreds of thousands of distinct CDR3 sequences are present, approximately 24% being singletons, with the ten largest covering 0.6% to 0.9%. The specimen sequenced was naive CD8+ T cells from blood, with Jurkat cell RNA spiked in. The subset here: FACS-sorted CD8+CD4-CCR7+CD45RA+ naive T cells. The receptors originated from a human donor in good health. Some libraries in this study had Jurkat cell RNA spiked in.

This clonotype has at least ten counts. V is TRBV27 and J is TRBJ2-3; tentatively, D is TRBD1 or TRBD2 (5 bases each). V was trimmed by 1 base and J by 5 bases, leaving 10 bases between them. CDR3 length equals 14 residues. Germline loops: CDR1 MNHEY, CDR2 SMNVEV (reference sequence). The CDR3 reads CASSLWGPQDTQYF. CDR3 bases: TGTGCCAGCAGTTTATGGGGACCACAAGATACGCAGTATTTT.

Points on this clonotype: This CDR3 is missing its conserved last phenylalanine or tryptophan, likely due to a read error. Because the CDR3's place on the DNA is in doubt, the DNA is left out and the CDR3 is given as listed by TCRdb. The V call is TRBV7-2, the J call TRBJ2-6. The germline gives CDR1 SGHTA, CDR2 FQGNSA. The CDR3 is 18 residues long, ends included. The CDR3 protein is CASSPDGTGSYGANVLPV.

On this clonotype: Given the absence of the conserved phenylalanine or tryptophan at the CDR3 end, a read error is likely. This chain joins TRBV6-2 or TRBV6-3 and TRBJ1-4; D might be TRBD1 (6 bases). Trimming pared 8 bases from V and 8 bases from J, leaving 21 bases between. Germline V CDR1 and CDR2: MNHEY, SVGEGT. This CDR3 is 15 amino acids long. The CDR3 bases are TGTGCCAGCGGTTCCTTCGGGGGCCAGAAAGAAAAACTGTTTTCT. Translated: CASGSFGGQKEKLFS.

Many counts were recorded for this clonotype. This sequence joins TRBV4-3 and TRBJ2-7, with a tentative D call TRBD1 (7 bases). The CDR3 spans 18 residues. Per the germline V gene, CDR1 is LGHNA and CDR2 is YSLEER. Trimming removed 1 base at V and 0 bases at J, with 19 bases between. CDR3 residues: CASSQVQGGPYRSYEQYF. DNA of the CDR3: TGCGCCAGCAGCCAAGTTCAGGGGGGACCGTACCGCTCCTACGAGCAGTACTTC.

Concerning this clonotype: A clone one base away is much larger, so this may be a read error. The conserved closing phenylalanine or tryptophan is absent in this CDR3, likely reflecting a read error. The chain has TRBV3-1 and TRBJ2-3, with a possible D match to TRBD1 (5 bases). From germline, CDR1 is LGHDT and CDR2 YNNKEL (reference sequence). This CDR3 has 18 residues. V shed 0 bases and J shed 3 bases, with 19 bases lying between them. The DNA of the CDR3 is TGTGCCAGCAGCCAAGATTGGCTCACAGGTGACTTGACAGATACGCAGTATCTT. This sequence encodes CASSQDWLTGDLTDTQYL.

A word on this clonotype: One end of the junction is discordant with germline, which a read error may explain. The chain couples TRBV6-1 to TRBJ2-5, with 9 positions matching TRBD1. There are 15 residues in the CDR3. Germline V lookup: CDR1 MNHNS, CDR2 SASEGT. CDR3 in DNA: TGTGCCAGCAGGAAGACAGGGGGAGAACAAGGGACCCAGTACTTC. Amino acid sequence: CASRKTGGEQGTQYF.

As concerns this clonotype: A clone one base away is much larger, so this may be a read error. CDR3 in amino acids: CSVGGAEILYEQYF. The CDR3 nucleotides are TGCAGCGTTGGAGGGGCAGAGATCCTCTACGAGCAGTACTTC. This chain links TRBV29-1 with TRBJ2-7; possibly TRBD1 or TRBD2 for D (5 bases each). V lost 4 bases and J lost 3, with 16 bases in between. CDR1 is SQVTM and CDR2 is ANQGSEA in the germline V gene. The CDR3 length is 14 residues.

About this clonotype itself: A much larger clonotype is one base distant, so this may be a read error. This CDR3 reads CASSYNAGANADTQYF. The CDR3 nucleotides read TGTGCCAGCAGTTATAACGCAGGAGCTAATGCAGATACGCAGTATTTT. The genes are TRBV6-2 or TRBV6-3 and TRBJ2-3, with D uncertain. Germline-derived CDR1 and CDR2 are MNHEY and SVGEGT. The V gene lost 3 bases and the J gene lost 4 bases, with 17 bases spanning the gap. The CDR3 is 16 amino acids.

This clonotype came up many times. The chain links TRBV7-9 to TRBJ2-3, with D possibly being TRBD2 (6 bases). Germline V gene lookup returns CDR1 SEHNR and CDR2 FQNEAQ (reference sequence). V was pared by 1 base and J by 2 bases, with 10 bases between. The CDR3 totals 15 residues. In DNA form, the CDR3 reads TGTGCCAGCAGCTTAGGGGACTTCTCCACAGATACGCAGTATTTT. This sequence encodes CASSLGDFSTDTQYF.

This clonotype was counted only a few times. J is TRBJ2-3 and V is TRBV6-2 or TRBV6-3, with 7 nucleotides matching TRBD2. The V gene's germline CDR1 is MNHEY and CDR2 SVGEGT. This CDR3 is built from 15 residues. Trimming at V came to 5 bases and at J to 0 bases, leaving 5 bases not matched to a gene. As DNA, the CDR3 is TGTGCCAGCAGTCCCCACGGGGGGAGCACAGATACGCAGTATTTT. Translation gives CASSPHGGSTDTQYF.

This chain connects TRBV4-3 to TRBJ2-3, with TRBD2 matching 11 bases. V lost 4 bases and J lost 2; bases outside the gene matches: 5. The germline CDR1 and CDR2 sequences are LGHNA and YSLEER. CDR3 length: 16 residues. CDR3 sequence: CASSPTLAGVTDTQYF. In nucleotides, the CDR3 is TGCGCCAGCAGCCCTACACTAGCGGGGGTCACAGATACGCAGTATTTT.

As concerns this clonotype: A read error may be the cause here, since a much bigger clone is one base away. The rearrangement uses TRBV2 and TRBJ2-2, with D unclear. The CDR3 runs 13 residues. Trimming shortened V by 6 bases and J by 6 bases, and 11 bases separated the two germline ends. Germline CDR1 SNHLY, CDR2 FYNNEI. This chain's CDR3 is CASRKPLSGELFF. Written as DNA, the CDR3 is TGTGCCAGCAGGAAACCACTATCCGGGGAGCTGTTTTTT.

This clonotype was picked up many times. The V gene is TRBV11-2, the J gene TRBJ2-1; D is ambiguous. The CDR3 totals 12 residues. The V gene lost 1 base and the J gene lost 7 bases, with 5 bases spanning the gap. In germline, CDR1 is SGHAT, CDR2 FQNNGV. In nucleotides, the CDR3 is TGTGCCAGCAGCTTAGGCCAGAATGAGCAGTTCTTC. This sequence encodes CASSLGQNEQFF.

The rearrangement joins TRBV28 to TRBJ1-4, with a possible D match to TRBD1 (5 bases). CDR1 is MDHEN, CDR2 SYDVKM, per germline. The V and J ends lost 3 bases and 8 bases respectively, with 13 bases between them. The CDR3 extends over 14 amino acids. CDR3: CASSFEGAWEKLFF. The DNA of the CDR3 is TGTGCCAGCAGTTTCGAAGGGGCCTGGGAAAAACTGTTTTTT.

This clonotype was seen more than once but under ten times. V gene TRBV14 combines with J gene TRBJ2-1, with D maybe TRBD1 (6 bases). Trimming left V 5 bases short and J 2 bases short, with 13 bases between. Germline CDR1 and CDR2: SGHDN and FVKESK. The CDR3 has 15 amino acids. This chain's CDR3 is CASSTGTTTYNEQFF. In DNA form, the CDR3 reads TGTGCCAGCAGCACCGGGACAACAACCTACAATGAGCAGTTCTTC.

About this clonotype: Here the CDR3 omits its conserved ending phenylalanine or tryptophan, so a read error is the likely source. V and J are TRBV4-3 and TRBJ2-5; D may match TRBD1 or TRBD2 (7 bases each). Germline V gene data show CDR1 as LGHNA and CDR2 as YSLEER. This CDR3 contains 16 residues. Trimming removed 11 bases at V and 5 bases at J, with 27 bases between. CDR3 nucleotide sequence: TGCGCCCGCGGCCAAGCTAGCAGGGGGGGGGCGGAGACCCAGTACTTG. It translates to CARGQASRGGAETQYL.

The V and J genes are TRBV5-6 and TRBJ2-5, with D uncertain. CDR3 length equals 14 residues. Looked up from germline, CDR1 is SGHDT and CDR2 is YYEEEE. V was pared by 4 bases and J by 2 bases, with 12 bases between. The CDR3 region has the DNA TGTGCCAGCAGCCGGAGCCGAGGTCAAGAGACCCAGTACTTC. This encodes CASSRSRGQETQYF. The full variable domain, in which reference TRBV5-6 and TRBJ2-5 provide the parts outside the CDR3, is DAGVTQSPTHLIKTRGQQVTLRCSPKSGHDTVSWYQQALGQGPQFIFQYYEEEERQRGNFPDRFSGHQFPNYSSELNVNALLLGDSALYLCASSRSRGQETQYFGPGTRLLVL.

This clonotype was seen only once. This rearrangement joins TRBV5-3 to TRBJ2-3; 10 bases are shared with TRBD1. TRBV5-3 counts as an open reading frame of uncertain function. V lost 3 bases to trimming and J lost 4 bases; unmatched junction nucleotides: 11. CDR3 length equals 17 residues. For the CDR3, the DNA is TGTGCCAGAAGCTCGAAAGACAGGGGGCTATGCGCAGATACGCAGTATTTT. This codes for CARSSKDRGLCADTQYF.

This clonotype was detected many times. The genes are TRBV28 and TRBJ2-7, with D hard to call. Germline lookup yields CDR1 MDHEN and CDR2 SYDVKM. The CDR3 consists of 13 residues. The ends were cut back, 7 bases at V and 1 base at J, with 11 bases in the middle. The CDR3 here is CASKSTRSYEQYF. The CDR3 DNA follows: TGTGCCAGCAAATCCACCAGGTCCTACGAGCAGTACTTC. Full variable domain (remainder filled in from reference TRBV28 and TRBJ2-7): DVKVTQSSRYLVKRTGEKVFLECVQDMDHENMFWYRQDPGLGLRLIYFSYDVKMKEKGDIPEGYSVSREKKERFSLILESASTNQTSMYLCASKSTRSYEQYFGPGTRLTVT.

This clonotype was observed many times. The genes are TRBV7-9 and TRBJ2-5; D is possibly TRBD1 (6 bases). Trimming pared 4 bases from V and 3 bases from J, leaving 9 bases between. The CDR3 sequence is 13 residues long. Looked up from germline, CDR1 is SEHNR and CDR2 is FQNEAQ (reference sequence). The chain's CDR3 is CASSSYREETQYF. The CDR3 region has the DNA TGTGCCAGCAGCTCCTACAGGGAAGAGACCCAGTACTTC.

This sequence joins TRBV20-1 and TRBJ2-7; TRBD2 matches 11 bases. The CDR3 runs to 17 residues. V lost 0 bases and J lost 2; bases outside the gene matches: 9. Germline CDR1 reads DFQATT; CDR2 reads SNEGSKA (reference sequence). Written as DNA, the CDR3 is TGCAGTGCTAGAGATCCTCAACTAGCGGGGGTCCCCTACGAGCAGTACTTC. Translating it yields CSARDPQLAGVPYEQYF.

J is TRBJ2-2 and V is TRBV27; 10 positions agree with TRBD1. There are 15 residues in the CDR3. Germline values: CDR1 MNHEY, CDR2 SMNVEV (reference sequence). With V trimmed by 6 bases and J by 4 bases, 5 bases remained unmatched. CDR3 amino acids: CASSWTGGATGELFF. The CDR3 nucleotides are TGTGCCAGCAGCTGGACAGGGGGAGCCACCGGGGAGCTGTTTTTT.

A note on this clonotype: A single base separates this from a much larger clone, so it may be a read error. The chain links TRBV4-1 to TRBJ1-1; TRBD1 is a possible D gene (5 bases). Looked up from germline, CDR1 is MGHRA and CDR2 is YSYEKL. The CDR3 has 15 residues. The CDR3 sequence: CASRQEFAGGTEAFF. CDR3 DNA: TGCGCCAGCCGCCAAGAGTTCGCCGGGGGTACTGAAGCTTTCTTT.

In this sample, this clonotype turned up many times. The chain has TRBV19 and TRBJ2-7, with D tentatively TRBD2 (5 bases). Trimming cost V 3 bases and J 7 bases, with 7 bases left between them. Germline V gene data show CDR1 as LNHDA and CDR2 as SQIVND (reference sequence). The CDR3 has 11 residues. This CDR3 reads CASSIGGEQYF. The CDR3 DNA reads as TGTGCCAGTAGTATTGGAGGTGAGCAGTACTTC. Filled out from reference TRBV19 and TRBJ2-7, the complete variable domain reads DGGITQSPKYLFRKEGQNVTLSCEQNLNHDAMYWYRQDPGQGLRLIYYSQIVNDFQKGDIAEGYSVSREKKESFPLTVTSAQKNPTAFYLCASSIGGEQYFGPGTRLTVT.

The V call is TRBV4-1, the J call TRBJ2-7; D uncertain. V gave up 1 base and J gave up 0 bases, with 16 bases separating them. The CDR3 contains 17 residues. Per germline, CDR1 MGHRA and CDR2 YSYEKL. CDR3 in amino acids: CASSQGWGTRSSYEQYF. As DNA, the CDR3 is TGCGCCAGCAGCCAAGGTTGGGGTACCCGAAGCTCCTACGAGCAGTACTTC.

This clonotype was seen many times. The rearrangement uses TRBV7-2 and TRBJ2-7, with TRBD2 matching 7 bases. Unmatched junction bases numbered 7, after V lost 5 bases and J lost 0 bases. Germline V lookup: CDR1 SGHTA, CDR2 FQGNSA. CDR3 length equals 15 residues. CDR3 DNA sequence: TGTGCCAGCAGCGCCGGGACTACGAGCTCCTACGAGCAGTACTTC. Encoded protein: CASSAGTTSSYEQYF. The full variable domain, rest sourced from reference TRBV7-2 and TRBJ2-7, is GAGVSQSPSNKVTEKGKDVELRCDPISGHTALYWYRQSLGQGLEFLIYFQGNSAPDKSGLPSDRFSAERTGGSVSTLTIQRTQQEDSAVYLCASSAGTTSSYEQYFGPGTRLTVT.

This clonotype was detected many times. The gene calls are TRBV27 and TRBJ1-1; TRBD1 might be the D (5 bases). Germline lookup yields CDR1 MNHEY and CDR2 SMNVEV (reference sequence). Trimming removed 3 bases from V and 5 bases from J, with 13 bases in between. This CDR3 has 14 residues. This chain's CDR3 is CASSFVGGGTEAFF. For the CDR3, the DNA is TGTGCCAGCAGTTTTGTCGGGGGAGGTACTGAAGCTTTCTTT.